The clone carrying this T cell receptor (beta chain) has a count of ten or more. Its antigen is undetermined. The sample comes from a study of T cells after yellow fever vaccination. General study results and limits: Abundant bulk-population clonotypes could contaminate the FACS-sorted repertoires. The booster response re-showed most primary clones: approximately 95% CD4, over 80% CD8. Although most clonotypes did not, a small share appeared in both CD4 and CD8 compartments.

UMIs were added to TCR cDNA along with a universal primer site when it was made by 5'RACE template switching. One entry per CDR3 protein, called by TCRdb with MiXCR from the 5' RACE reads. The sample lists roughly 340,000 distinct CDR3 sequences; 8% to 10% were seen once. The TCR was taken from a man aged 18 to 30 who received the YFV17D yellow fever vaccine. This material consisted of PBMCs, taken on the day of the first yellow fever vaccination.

The CDR3 DNA is TGTGCCAGCAGCTTGGAGGGCAGGGGGCTCTACGAGCAGTACTTC. Protein: CASSLEGRGLYEQYF. The chain joins TRBV5-8 to TRBJ2-7, with 8 bases that match TRBD1. CDR3 length equals 15 residues. Germline V lookup: CDR1 SGHTS, CDR2 YDEGEE. V lost 0 bases to trimming and J lost 3 bases; unmatched junction nucleotides: 5.